Listed here are 11 T cell receptor beta chains from one sample, sequenced in a study of T cells in women clearing cervical HPV infection. Sequencing was performed with immunoSEQ multiplex PCR; in TCRdb, only in-frame clones are kept and a portion is missing. This specimen shows roughly 30,000 clones; the ten leading clones hold 20% to 25%. The specimen sequenced was blood buffy coat. These receptors originate from a woman between 18 and 69 years old with a cervical HPV16 infection that either progressed to CIN3+ or cleared (not recorded which).

Of note for this clone: Coverage ceases 3 residues before the CDR3 finishes, and the germline J gene fills in the end. The V gene is TRBV30, the J gene TRBJ2-7, with a possible D match to TRBD1 (6 bases). V was clipped by 1 base and J by 2 bases, with 12 bases between them. The CDR3 length is 14 residues. Germline CDR1 reads GTSNPN; CDR2 reads SVGIG (reference sequence). CDR3 residues: CAWSAGTRAYEQYF. Incomplete CDR3 DNA: TGTGCCTGGAGTGCCGGGACAAGGGCCTACGAG.

A note on this clone: The read ends 3 residues early relative to the CDR3; the germline J gene fills the gap. The identical CDR3 is also encoded by other nucleotide sequences in the sample. The chain combines TRBV19 with TRBJ1-3, with 7 bases fitting TRBD1. This CDR3 is built from 15 residues. CDR1 is LNHDA, CDR2 SQIVND, per germline (reference sequence). V dropped 8 bases and J dropped 7; count of bases not matched to a gene: 14. CDR3 in amino acids: CASSLGTALVNTIYF. Incomplete CDR3 DNA: TGTGCCAGTTCCCTGGGGACAGCGTTAGTTAACACC.

Concerning this clone itself: The read comes to an end 3 residues before the CDR3 does, leaving the germline J gene to fill in the end. V and J are TRBV7-2 and TRBJ1-4; weak D call: TRBD1 (5 bases). This CDR3 is built from 15 residues. Germline assignment: CDR1 SGHTA and CDR2 FQGNSA. Incomplete CDR3 DNA: TGTGCCAGCAGCTCCCCCTTGACTGGGGCCAACGTA. This codes for CASSSPLTGANV. Given in full, the CDR3 is CASSSPLTGANVLFF.

With regard to this clone: The read terminates 3 residues before the CDR3 end, so the remaining end is supplied by the germline J gene. V and J are TRBV30 and TRBJ2-5; TRBD2 matches at 11 bases. Trimming cost V 5 bases and J 4 bases; bases outside gene matches: 6. Germline V CDR1 and CDR2: GTSNPN, SVGIG (reference sequence). The CDR3 has 14 residues. CDR3 loop: CAWHNGLAGETQYF. The covered CDR3 bases are TGTGCCTGGCACAACGGACTAGCGGGAGAGACC. The full variable domain, rest sourced from reference TRBV30 and TRBJ2-5, is SQTIHQWPATLVQPVGSPLSLECTVEGTSNPNLYWYRQAAGRGLQLLFYSVGIGQISSEVPQNLSASRPQDRQFILSSKKLLLSDSGFYLCAWHNGLAGETQYFGPGTRLLVL.

Worth noting for this clone: The read ends 3 residues shy of where the CDR3 ends; the end is completed using the germline J gene. The rearrangement links TRBV30 to TRBJ1-1, with D unclear. CDR3 size: 13 residues. Per germline, CDR1 GTSNPN and CDR2 SVGIG (reference sequence). The germline V and J ends were trimmed by 0 bases and 7 bases, with 12 bases remaining between them. CDR3 DNA, as far as it was read: TGTGCCTGGAGTGTACAGTTAGTGGGTGAA. Amino acids: CAWSVQLVGE. The full CDR3 is CAWSVQLVGEAFF.

According to its frequency, this clone is medium-sized. The read terminates 3 residues ahead of where the CDR3 ends, so the germline J gene completes it. The chain links TRBV18 to TRBJ2-5; perhaps TRBD1 as D (6 bases). CDR1 KGHSH and CDR2 LQKENI come from the germline V gene. This CDR3 is 13 amino acids long. The V end was cut by 3 bases, the J end by 5 bases, with 10 bases between. The CDR3 loop is CASSPSGVETQYF. CDR3 DNA (partial): TGTGCCAGCTCACCCTCAGGGGTGGAGACC. Combining the CDR3 with reference TRBV18 and TRBJ2-5 gives the whole variable domain NAGVMQNPRHLVRRRGQEARLRCSPMKGHSHVYWYRQLPEEGLKFMVYLQKENIIDESGMPKERFSAEFPKEGPSILRIQQVVRGDSAAYFCASSPSGVETQYFGPGTRLLVL.

Concerning this clone itself: The CDR3 extends 3 residues past the end of the read, so its final part is completed from the germline J gene. The V gene is TRBV20-1, the J gene TRBJ1-1; D perhaps matches TRBD1 (6 bases). Germline V gene data show CDR1 as DFQATT and CDR2 as SNEGSKA (reference sequence). The CDR3 consists of 12 residues. CDR3 sequence: CSARGDRSEAFF. The sequenced part of the CDR3 DNA is TGCAGTGCTAGAGGCGACAGGTCGGAG.

With respect to this clone: Read coverage stops 3 residues before the CDR3 terminus; the germline J gene supplies the remainder. The chain couples TRBV2 to TRBJ1-6; 7 bases map to TRBD1. J was trimmed by 12 bases and V by 6 bases; bases with no gene match: 8. Germline values: CDR1 SNHLY, CDR2 FYNNEI. This CDR3 is built from 13 residues. CDR3 bases read: TGTGCCAGCAGGCAGGGGGATAGTGGACCC. This codes for CASRQGDSGP. The CDR3 in full is CASRQGDSGPLHF.

As for this clone: The sequence runs out 3 residues before the end of the CDR3; the remainder is reconstructed from the germline J gene. The genes are TRBV20-1 and TRBJ2-1; 7 nucleotides align to TRBD2. Germline CDR1 reads DFQATT; CDR2 reads SNEGSKA (reference sequence). This CDR3 comprises 13 residues. V lost 6 bases, J lost 5 bases, and 7 bases stayed unmatched. The covered CDR3 bases are TGCAGTGCCCCCCAGGGACTACACAATGAG. It translates to CSAPQGLHNE. The whole CDR3 reads CSAPQGLHNEQFF.

With respect to this clone: The read terminates 3 residues before the CDR3 end, so the remaining end is supplied by the germline J gene. J is TRBJ2-7 and V is TRBV28; 7 positions match TRBD1. V dropped 8 bases and J dropped 0; count of bases not matched to a gene: 4. The length of the CDR3 is 13 residues. The germline V gene encodes CDR1 MDHEN and CDR2 SYDVKM. The CDR3 loop is CASLDRDSYEQYF. The CDR3 bases that were read are TGTGCCAGCTTAGACAGGGACTCCTACGAG.

Of note for this clone: The read terminates 3 residues ahead of where the CDR3 ends, so the germline J gene completes it. This rearrangement joins TRBV20-1 to TRBJ2-3; a weak D match, TRBD2 (6 bases). There are 17 residues in the CDR3. Per the germline V gene, CDR1 is DFQATT and CDR2 is SNEGSKA (reference sequence). Trimming stripped 5 bases from V and 0 bases from J, with 21 bases between. The CDR3 reads CSAARSSASLSTDTQYF. Partial CDR3 DNA: TGCAGTGCTGCCCGTTCTAGCGCCTCACTTAGCACAGATACG.